This TCR beta chain was sequenced in a study of T cell changes during pregnancy in multiple sclerosis. Trimming pared 3 bases from V and 6 bases from J, leaving 23 bases between. The CDR3 is 17 residues long. Germline V gene data show CDR1 as MNHNS and CDR2 as SASEGT. Assay: immunoSEQ multiplex PCR; the TCRdb copy retains only in-frame clones and omits some. The sample holds fewer than 85,000 clones, 85% to 95% seen once. The source was peripheral blood, collected in the third trimester of pregnancy. The source is a female donor in good health, enrolled as a control in a pregnancy study. The chain couples TRBV6-1 to TRBJ1-1; D ambiguous. DNA for the CDR3: TGTGCCAGCAGTGAGGGTGGGTTGGGCCTCAAGACCGCTGAAGCTTTCTTT. Amino acids: CASSEGGLGLKTAEAFF.